The clone carrying this TCR beta chain was found many times. Its antigen is unidentified. The record originates from a study of T-cell reconstitution after alpha-beta-depleted transplantation in children. Study-level points and caveats: Newly produced T cells mostly accounted for T-cell counts and diversity one year post-transplant. Several hundred expanded graft clones reportedly were the source of alpha-beta T cells about two months after transplant.

Germline CDR1 and CDR2: MNHNS and SASEGT. V lost 3 bases to trimming and J lost 5 bases, with 10 bases between them. The CDR3 spans 13 residues. During its preparation, the TCRbeta library received unique molecular identifiers. TCRdb independently ran MiXCR on the PCR reads; one entry per CDR3 protein. Of 250,000 to 300,000 distinct CDR3 sequences in the sample, around 10% were seen once. This sequence originates from a male patient aged 2 to 9 who had a stem cell transplant for chronic granulomatous disease, so the T cells may come from the graft donor. Source: peripheral blood, taken 180 days after TCRalphabeta/CD19-depleted stem cell transplant. The chain links TRBV6-1 to TRBJ2-5; the D gene is possibly TRBD1 (5 bases). The CDR3 DNA reads as TGTGCCAGCAGTGACCAGGGATTGGAGACCCAGTACTTC. Translation: CASSDQGLETQYF.